This T cell receptor (beta chain) derives from a study of long-term antiretroviral therapy in people with HIV. Concerning this clone itself: The target antigen is unknown.

Overall study results and limits: Dominance of pre-ART expanded clones persisted, fluctuating and often declining after ART.

A v3.0 immunoSEQ assay was performed at survey level. Profiled with immunoSEQ multiplex PCR; TCRdb holds only in-frame clones, not every one. The table records 20,000 to 30,000 clones, approximately 83% of them present only once. Trimming took 4 bases from V and 5 from J; bases not matched to a gene: 7. Germline CDR1 reads SGHTA; CDR2 reads FQGTGA. The CDR3 covers 14 residues. The sequence came from a man aged 30-40 years with HIV. This chain links TRBV7-3 with TRBJ2-7, with 8 bases identical to TRBD2. Sample: unsorted PBMCs, taken approximately 4.1 years after starting antiretroviral therapy. The CDR3 loop is CASSSSGGTNEQYF. The CDR3 DNA is TGTGCCAGCAGCTCCAGCGGGGGAACTAACGAGCAGTACTTC.